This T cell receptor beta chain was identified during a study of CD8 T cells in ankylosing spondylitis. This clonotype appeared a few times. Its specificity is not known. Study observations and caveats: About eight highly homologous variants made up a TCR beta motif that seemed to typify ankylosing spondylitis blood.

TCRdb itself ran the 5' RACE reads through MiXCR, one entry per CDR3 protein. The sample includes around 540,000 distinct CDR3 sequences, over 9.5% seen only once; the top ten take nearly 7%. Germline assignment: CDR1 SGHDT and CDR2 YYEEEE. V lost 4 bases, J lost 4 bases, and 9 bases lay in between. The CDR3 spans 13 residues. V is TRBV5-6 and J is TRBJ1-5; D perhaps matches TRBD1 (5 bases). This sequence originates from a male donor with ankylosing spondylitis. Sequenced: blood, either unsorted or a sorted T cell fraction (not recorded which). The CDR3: CASSPRDNQPQHF. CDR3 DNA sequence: TGTGCCAGCAGCCCCAGGGATAATCAGCCCCAGCATTTT.